What follows are 23 T cell receptor beta chains derived from one specimen sequenced in a study of blood T cells in healthy people across ages. The authors ran a second PCR of roughly 6 to 12 cycles using a sample-barcoded 5' primer and a J-beta primer mix. TCRdb processed the 5' RACE reads anew with MiXCR; each CDR3 protein has one entry. The data show 1.5 million or so distinct CDR3 sequences, with roughly 40% seen just once and roughly 7.9% held by the top ten. The sample was blood. These receptors all stem from a woman under 30 in good health.

This sequence joins TRBV27 and TRBJ1-3, with D unresolved. Germline CDR1 and CDR2: MNHEY and SMNVEV (reference sequence). The CDR3 is 15 amino acids. With 6 bases removed from V and 0 bases from J, the gap between germline ends came to 12 bases. The CDR3 spells CASSLDTSSGNTIYF. The CDR3 DNA is TGTGCCAGCAGCCTTGACACCAGCTCTGGAAACACCATATATTTT.

The rearrangement uses TRBV15 and TRBJ1-1; D is unresolved. V was cut by 2 bases and J by 0 bases, with 7 bases left in between. This CDR3 is built from 14 residues. Germline values: CDR1 LNHNV, CDR2 YYDKDF (reference sequence). CDR3 DNA: TGTGCCACCAGCAGACGGACCGTGAACACTGAAGCTTTCTTT. Its translation is CATSRRTVNTEAFF.

This sequence joins TRBV7-9 and TRBJ1-2; D gene uncertain. This CDR3 is 15 amino acids long. CDR1 and CDR2 from the germline V gene are SEHNR and FQNEAQ (reference sequence). V lost 8 bases, J lost 4 bases, and 20 bases lay in between. In DNA form, the CDR3 reads TGTGCCAGCGCATCGCGACTGGACGTGGTCTATGGCTACACCTTC. Protein: CASASRLDVVYGYTF. Filled out from reference TRBV7-9 and TRBJ1-2, the complete variable domain reads DTGVSQNPRHKITKRGQNVTFRCDPISEHNRLYWYRQTLGQGPEFLTYFQNEAQLEKSRLLSDRFSAERPKGSFSTLEIQRTEQGDSAMYLCASASRLDVVYGYTFGSGTRLTVV.

The chain links TRBV7-2 to TRBJ2-3; 7 nucleotides align to TRBD2. With 2 bases clipped from V and 6 bases from J, the junction kept 14 bases outside the gene matches. The CDR3 runs to 17 residues. Germline CDR1 SGHTA, CDR2 FQGNSA. CDR3 sequence reads: CASSLQSGRELGDTQYF. Here the CDR3 DNA reads TGTGCCAGCAGCTTACAATCGGGGCGGGAGTTGGGGGATACGCAGTATTTT.

The chain has TRBV24-1 and TRBJ2-5; 7 nucleotides line up with TRBD1. The CDR3 has 17 residues. The V gene end was trimmed by 3 bases and the J gene end by 5 bases; junction bases not matched to a gene: 14. Germline-derived CDR1 and CDR2 are KGHDR and SFDVKD. CDR3 DNA: TGTGCCACCAGTGATCCCGGACAGGCAACTTCGGGGGAGACCCAGTACTTC. This encodes CATSDPGQATSGETQYF.

This clonotype was detected only a few times. This chain joins TRBV6-1 and TRBJ1-2; 8 nucleotides agree with TRBD1. After removal of 7 bases from V and 6 bases from J, the junction contained 10 bases not matched to a gene. Per the germline V gene, CDR1 is MNHNS and CDR2 is SASEGT. The CDR3 has 14 residues. CDR3 DNA sequence: TGTGCCAGCATGCGCAGGGGGCACGGGGATGGCTACACCTTC. Translated, it gives CASMRRGHGDGYTF.

This clonotype was found a few times. V is TRBV20-1 and J is TRBJ2-1; 8 nucleotides agree with TRBD2. Germline V gene sequence: CDR1 DFQATT, CDR2 SNEGSKA (reference sequence). The CDR3 loop spans 16 amino acids. Losses at the gene ends were 5 bases for V and 0 bases for J; bases not matched to a gene: 9. CDR3: CSAGRGGTNSYNEQFF. The CDR3, as DNA: TGCAGTGCTGGACGCGGGGGGACCAACTCCTACAATGAGCAGTTCTTC.

V gene TRBV20-1 combines with J gene TRBJ1-1; D may be TRBD1 (5 bases). The CDR3 totals 14 residues. Germline assignment: CDR1 DFQATT and CDR2 SNEGSKA (reference sequence). V was pared by 6 bases and J by 1 base, with 15 bases between. CDR3 protein: CSAIYPGRNTEAFF. CDR3 sequence (DNA): TGCAGTGCCATATACCCGGGACGGAACACTGAAGCTTTCTTT.

On this clonotype itself: This could be a read error, since a much larger clone is one nucleotide away. This chain connects TRBV6-5 to TRBJ2-7; 11 bases map to TRBD2. This CDR3 has 13 residues. J lost 3 bases, V lost 6 bases, and 1 base had no gene match. Germline CDR1 is MNHEY and CDR2 is SVGAGI. The chain's CDR3 is CASRLAGDYEQYF. CDR3 in DNA: TGTGCCAGCAGACTAGCGGGAGACTACGAGCAGTACTTC.

This chain joins TRBV5-1 and TRBJ2-1; 7 nucleotides match TRBD2. Germline CDR1 SGHRS, CDR2 YFSETQ. J lost 6 bases, V lost 0 bases, and 3 bases had no gene match. The CDR3 consists of 14 residues. The CDR3 DNA sequence: TGCGCCAGCAGCTTGGGGGGGACTATCAATGAGCAGTTCTTC. Its translation: CASSLGGTINEQFF.

This clonotype has a handful of counts. The chain links TRBV5-8 to TRBJ1-1; 10 bases are a match to TRBD1. Germline loops: CDR1 SGHTS, CDR2 YDEGEE. V trimming: 4 bases; J trimming: 5 bases; junction bases outside the gene matches: 8. This CDR3 region has 15 residues. The CDR3 reads CASSPRDRGQTEAFF. Written as DNA, the CDR3 is TGTGCCAGCAGCCCACGGGACAGGGGTCAAACTGAAGCTTTCTTT.

The DNA for the CDR3 is TGTGCCAGCAGCTGGTCAGATACGCAGTATTTT. It is translated as CASSWSDTQYF. V usage is TRBV7-8 and J usage is TRBJ2-3; D is undetermined. The ends were cut back, 4 bases at V and 4 bases at J, with 3 bases in the middle. In germline, CDR1 is SGHVS, CDR2 FQNEAQ. The CDR3 sequence is 11 residues long.

This clonotype was recorded only once. The rearrangement links TRBV11-1 to TRBJ1-1; D unclear. Germline V gives CDR1 SGHAT, CDR2 FQDESV (reference sequence). V lost 1 base and J lost 0, with 9 bases in between. CDR3 length equals 15 residues. CDR3 bases: TGTGCCAGCAGCTTAGGATCGCGGGTGAACACTGAAGCTTTCTTT. It codes for CASSLGSRVNTEAFF.

As DNA, the CDR3 is TGTGCCAGCTCACGACGCGCGGGGGCTGAGCAGTTCTTC. It codes for CASSRRAGAEQFF. The genes are TRBV18 and TRBJ2-1; D might be TRBD2 (7 bases). Trimming stripped 4 bases from V and 9 bases from J, with 13 bases between. There are 13 residues in the CDR3. Germline loops: CDR1 KGHSH, CDR2 LQKENI.

This clonotype has a single count. Sequence at one end of the junction differs from germline and may be a read error. This sequence joins TRBV7-6 and TRBJ2-1; D is possibly TRBD2 (7 bases). This CDR3 is built from 15 residues. Per germline, CDR1 SGHVS and CDR2 FNYEAQ. DNA for the CDR3: TGTGCCAGCAGAGGGGGAGGGGTATCCTGCAATGAGCAGTTCTTC. It encodes CASRGGGVSCNEQFF.

This clonotype came up once. The chain uses TRBV12-3 or TRBV12-4 and TRBJ1-5, with D possibly being TRBD1 (5 bases). This CDR3 has 16 residues. V was shortened by 0 bases and J by 6 bases, with 15 bases between the two germline ends. This chain's CDR3 is CASSLAKYGGSQPQHF. CDR3 DNA: TGTGCCAGCAGTTTAGCGAAATACGGGGGGAGTCAGCCCCAGCATTTT.

This rearrangement joins TRBV7-7 to TRBJ2-5; D remains ambiguous. There are 14 residues in the CDR3. Germline V gene data show CDR1 as SSHAT and CDR2 as FNYEAQ (reference sequence). V lost 5 bases and J 4 bases, leaving 14 bases between the germline ends. The CDR3 nucleotides are TGTGCCAGCAGCGGACCTAGTGGTGGAGAGACCCAGTACTTC. This sequence encodes CASSGPSGGETQYF.

This clonotype showed up many times. The CDR3 is CASSSGTLNTEAFF. The DNA of the CDR3 is TGTGCCAGCAGTTCGGGGACTTTGAACACTGAAGCTTTCTTT. The chain couples TRBV5-5 to TRBJ1-1; D may be TRBD1 (5 bases). CDR3 length: 14 residues. CDR1 is SGHKS, CDR2 YYEKEE, per germline (reference sequence). V gave up 5 bases and J gave up 0 bases, with 11 bases separating them. Full variable domain (outside the CDR3, taken from reference TRBV5-5 and TRBJ1-1): DAGVTQSPTHLIKTRGQQVTLRCSPISGHKSVSWYQQVLGQGPQFIFQYYEKEERGRGNFPDRFSARQFPNYSSELNVNALLLGDSALYLCASSSGTLNTEAFFGQGTRLTVV.

The chain employs TRBV13 and TRBJ2-1, with D possibly being TRBD2 (7 bases). Germline CDR1 and CDR2: PRHDT and FYEKMQ (reference sequence). This CDR3 region has 17 residues. Trimming pared 5 bases from V and 9 bases from J, leaving 26 bases between. CDR3 nucleotides: TGTGCCAGCAGCCTTAGGAGTCTTGTGGGAGGGACACGTGAGCAGTTCTTC. Amino acid sequence: CASSLRSLVGGTREQFF.

This chain connects TRBV7-2 to TRBJ2-7; tentative D call: TRBD2 (5 bases). The germline CDR1 and CDR2 sequences are SGHTA and FQGNSA. There are 14 residues in the CDR3. Trimming pared 5 bases from V and 3 bases from J, leaving 14 bases between. The CDR3 spells CASSPYGGGYEQYF. Written as DNA, the CDR3 is TGTGCCAGCAGCCCCTATGGAGGAGGCTACGAGCAGTACTTC.

In its sample, this clonotype was seen a few times. The V call is TRBV7-7, the J call TRBJ2-3; D unresolved. The V gene's germline CDR1 is SSHAT and CDR2 FNYEAQ (reference sequence). With 1 base removed from V and 3 bases from J, the gap between germline ends came to 11 bases. The CDR3 length is 15 residues. CDR3 sequence reads: CASSLGPPVTDTQYF. In DNA form, the CDR3 reads TGTGCCAGCAGCTTAGGACCCCCTGTAACAGATACGCAGTATTTT.

A remark on this clonotype: One end of the junction fails to match germline, which may point to a read error. The J gene is TRBJ2-7, the V gene TRBV7-7, with TRBD2 matching 10 bases. The J call may not be correct, given that the DNA end is closer to TRBJ2-5. Germline lookup yields CDR1 SSHAT and CDR2 FNYEAQ (reference sequence). This CDR3 is built from 13 residues. CDR3 nucleotide sequence: TGTGCTAGCAGCTCTGAGCGGGGGGGGACCCAGTACTTC. Its protein is CASSSERGGTQYF.

This clonotype was observed a handful of times. The V call is TRBV13, the J call TRBJ2-3, with D perhaps matching TRBD1 (6 bases). Per germline, CDR1 PRHDT and CDR2 FYEKMQ (reference sequence). The CDR3 extends over 15 amino acids. Trimming removed 4 bases at V and 4 bases at J, with 15 bases between. CDR3 residues: CASSSSSQGSDTQYF. For the CDR3, the DNA is TGTGCCAGCAGCTCCTCATCCCAGGGGTCAGATACGCAGTATTTT.